Here is one T cell receptor beta chain with its context. Antigen unknown. HIV-negative, healthy adults without recent acute infections or vaccinations were the donors. CD45RA-negative memory and CD45RA+ naive subsets were split from the CD4+ cells. This sample was taken from a study of shared clonotypes between healthy human individuals. Overall study results and limits: In contrast to clonotypes shared by all four donors, non-shared clonotypes had lower generation probabilities.

Looked up from germline, CDR1 is SGHNT and CDR2 is YYREEE (reference sequence). The CDR3 has 16 residues. V lost 0 bases and J lost 4, with 14 bases in between. Genomic DNA belonging to each subset was distributed in equal measure over several immunoSEQ plates. Clones were sequenced by immunoSEQ multiplex PCR, and TCRdb holds only the in-frame ones, with some missing. The sample holds approximately 980,000 clones, around three quarters seen once. The sequence was obtained from a man aged 18-30 years in good health. Sequenced: memory CD4+ T cells sorted from blood. As to subset: CD45RA-negative fraction. This sequence joins TRBV5-4 and TRBJ2-1; either TRBD1 or TRBD2 may supply D (6 bases each). The CDR3 sequence is CASSLAGGSGYNEQFF. CDR3 DNA: TGTGCCAGCAGCTTGGCCGGGGGCTCAGGGTACAATGAGCAGTTCTTC. Together with reference TRBV5-4 and TRBJ2-1, the CDR3 gives the full variable domain: ETGVTQSPTHLIKTRGQQVTLRCSSQSGHNTVSWYQQALGQGPQFIFQYYREEENGRGNFPPRFSGLQFPNYSSELNVNALELDDSALYLCASSLAGGSGYNEQFFGPGTRLTVL.